Sequencing of this T cell receptor beta chain was carried out in a study of cytomegalovirus exposure and HLA in healthy donors. Points from the study as a whole: Across donors, presence/absence analyses took sequencing depth to be roughly uniform. According to a later analysis, donors in an Asian-associated ancestry cluster reportedly had fewer N-insertions than the roughly 670-donor mean. CMV serostatus was the sole immune exposure data available.

Use of 60 Vbeta and 13 Jbeta primers characterized the PCR. Clones were sequenced by immunoSEQ multiplex PCR, and TCRdb holds only the in-frame ones, with some missing. Of over 70,000 clones listed, over 70% are singletons. This CDR3 region has 14 residues. Germline trimming cut 8 bases from V and 6 bases from J; bases unmatched to any gene: 6. Looked up from germline, CDR1 is MNHEY and CDR2 is SVGAGI. Each donor was nominally healthy when sampled (though unrecorded immune exposures were likely). About this clone itself: Its matching antigen is unknown.

The chain has TRBV6-5 and TRBJ1-6, with 8 bases matching TRBD1. Material: PBMCs. This receptor was obtained from a man aged 25-40 years in good health and CMV-seropositive. The CDR3 spells CASGLQGGNSPLHF. The DNA of the CDR3 is TGTGCCAGCGGGTTACAGGGGGGTAATTCACCCCTCCACTTT.